What follows are 3 T cell receptor beta chains derived from one specimen sequenced in a study of OX40 agonist ivuxolimab in advanced cancers. The table came from immunoSEQ multiplex PCR; TCRdb's copy has only in-frame clones and leaves some out. This table holds approximately 90,000 clones, 70% to 85% found once. This material consisted of CD4+ or CD8+ T cells sorted from blood, taken in a trial of the OX40 agonist ivuxolimab. The receptors shown here come from an adult with an advanced solid tumor such as melanoma, head and neck, liver or kidney cancer.

The rearrangement joins TRBV7-2 to TRBJ2-7; D unresolved. Trimming took 3 bases from V and 1 from J, leaving 7 bases between them. Germline V lookup: CDR1 SGHTA, CDR2 FQGNSA. CDR3 length equals 13 residues. CDR3 in DNA: TGTGCCAGCAGCTTGGGCAGGTCCTACGAGCAGTACTTC. Protein: CASSLGRSYEQYF.

The rearrangement joins TRBV30 to TRBJ1-1, with D unresolved. The germline V and J ends were trimmed by 8 bases and 9 bases, with 19 bases remaining between them. Germline CDR1 GTSNPN, CDR2 SVGIG (reference sequence). The CDR3 runs to 12 residues. The CDR3: CAGSESAVKAFF. In nucleotides, the CDR3 is TGTGCCGGCTCCGAGTCAGCCGTCAAAGCTTTCTTT. Filled out from reference TRBV30 and TRBJ1-1, the complete variable domain reads SQTIHQWPATLVQPVGSPLSLECTVEGTSNPNLYWYRQAAGRGLQLLFYSVGIGQISSEVPQNLSASRPQDRQFILSSKKLLLSDSGFYLCAGSESAVKAFFGQGTRLTVV.

The chain employs TRBV6-5 and TRBJ2-7; D might be TRBD2 (6 bases). Trimming stripped 2 bases from V and 2 bases from J, with 13 bases between. Germline V gene lookup returns CDR1 MNHEY and CDR2 SVGAGI. This CDR3 has 15 amino acids. Written as DNA, the CDR3 is TGTGCCAGCAGTTACCCTAGTAGCGGAACCTACGAGCAGTACTTC. Protein sequence: CASSYPSSGTYEQYF.